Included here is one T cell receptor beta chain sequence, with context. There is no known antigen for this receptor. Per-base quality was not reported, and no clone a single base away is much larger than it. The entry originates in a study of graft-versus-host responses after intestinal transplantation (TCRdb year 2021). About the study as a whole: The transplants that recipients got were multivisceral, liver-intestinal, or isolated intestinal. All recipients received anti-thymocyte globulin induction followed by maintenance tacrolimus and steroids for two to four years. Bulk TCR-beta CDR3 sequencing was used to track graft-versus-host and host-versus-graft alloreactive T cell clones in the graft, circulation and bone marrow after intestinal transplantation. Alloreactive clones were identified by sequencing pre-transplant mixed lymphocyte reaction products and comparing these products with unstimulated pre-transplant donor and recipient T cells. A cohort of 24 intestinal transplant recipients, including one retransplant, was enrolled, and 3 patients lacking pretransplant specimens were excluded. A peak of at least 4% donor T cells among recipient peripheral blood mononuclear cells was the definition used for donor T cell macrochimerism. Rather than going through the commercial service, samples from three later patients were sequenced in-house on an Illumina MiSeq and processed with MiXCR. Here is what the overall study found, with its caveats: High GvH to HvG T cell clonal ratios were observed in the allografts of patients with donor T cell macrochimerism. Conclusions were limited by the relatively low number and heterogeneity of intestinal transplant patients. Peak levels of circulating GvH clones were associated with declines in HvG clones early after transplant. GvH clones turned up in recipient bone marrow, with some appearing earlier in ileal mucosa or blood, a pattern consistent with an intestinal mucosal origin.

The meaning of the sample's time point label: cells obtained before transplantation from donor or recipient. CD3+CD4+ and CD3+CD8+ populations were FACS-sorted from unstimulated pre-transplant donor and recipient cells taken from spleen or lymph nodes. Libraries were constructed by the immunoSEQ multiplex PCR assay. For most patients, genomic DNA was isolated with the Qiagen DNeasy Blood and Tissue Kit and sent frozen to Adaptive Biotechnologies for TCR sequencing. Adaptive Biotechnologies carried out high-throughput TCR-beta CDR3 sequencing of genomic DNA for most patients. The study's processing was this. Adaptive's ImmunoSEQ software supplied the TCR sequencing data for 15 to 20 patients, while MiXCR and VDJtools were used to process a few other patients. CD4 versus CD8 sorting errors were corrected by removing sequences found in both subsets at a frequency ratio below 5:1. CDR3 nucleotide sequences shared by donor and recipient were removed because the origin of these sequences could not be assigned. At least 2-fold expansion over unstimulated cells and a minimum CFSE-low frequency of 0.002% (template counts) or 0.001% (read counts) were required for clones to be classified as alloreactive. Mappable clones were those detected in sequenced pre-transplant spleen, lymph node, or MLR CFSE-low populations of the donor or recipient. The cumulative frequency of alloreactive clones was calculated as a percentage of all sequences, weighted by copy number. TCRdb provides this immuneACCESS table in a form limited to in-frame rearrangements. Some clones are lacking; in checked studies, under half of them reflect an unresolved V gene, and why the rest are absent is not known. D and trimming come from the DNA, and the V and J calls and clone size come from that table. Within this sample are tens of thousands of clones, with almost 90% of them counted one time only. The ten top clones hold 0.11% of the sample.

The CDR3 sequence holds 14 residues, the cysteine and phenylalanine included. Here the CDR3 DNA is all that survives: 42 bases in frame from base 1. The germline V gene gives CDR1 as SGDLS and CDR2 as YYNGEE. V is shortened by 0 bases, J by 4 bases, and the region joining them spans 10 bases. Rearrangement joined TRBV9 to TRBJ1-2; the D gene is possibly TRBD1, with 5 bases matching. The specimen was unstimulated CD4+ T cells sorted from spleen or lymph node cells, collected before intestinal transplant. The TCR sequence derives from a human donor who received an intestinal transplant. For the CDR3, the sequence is CASSVESGPYGYTF. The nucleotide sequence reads TGTGCCAGCAGCGTAGAGTCAGGGCCCTATGGCTACACCTTC.